The following is a T cell receptor (beta chain) sequence with its context. Its cognate antigen is unknown. Only in-frame clones appear in the TCRdb table, and some are missing; sequencing was by immunoSEQ multiplex PCR. The table shows some 22,000 clones, with 27% occurring only once. Documented treatment: randomized to nivolumab then ipilimumab (arm A) or the reverse (arm B). The data were taken from a study of sequential checkpoint blockade in melanoma. For the study at large: Matched biopsies came pretreatment and at week 13 for twenty-two patients. Study results and limitations: Patients with week-13 increases in T-cell fraction and clonality benefited about 30 times more often. For nivolumab-first patients, baseline tumor clonality was associated with response.

CDR3 length equals 11 residues. Trimming took 6 bases from V and 8 from J, leaving 11 bases between them. Germline V gene sequence: CDR1 LNHDA, CDR2 SQIVND (reference sequence). The clonotype comes from a human donor with melanoma. The input for sequencing was tumor tissue (inferred from file names), taken from a patient given nivolumab and ipilimumab in sequence. The genes are TRBV19 and TRBJ2-7, with D perhaps matching TRBD1 (5 bases). The CDR3 sequence is CASRDRVQQYF. Here the CDR3 DNA reads TGTGCCAGTAGAGACAGAGTGCAGCAGTACTTC.